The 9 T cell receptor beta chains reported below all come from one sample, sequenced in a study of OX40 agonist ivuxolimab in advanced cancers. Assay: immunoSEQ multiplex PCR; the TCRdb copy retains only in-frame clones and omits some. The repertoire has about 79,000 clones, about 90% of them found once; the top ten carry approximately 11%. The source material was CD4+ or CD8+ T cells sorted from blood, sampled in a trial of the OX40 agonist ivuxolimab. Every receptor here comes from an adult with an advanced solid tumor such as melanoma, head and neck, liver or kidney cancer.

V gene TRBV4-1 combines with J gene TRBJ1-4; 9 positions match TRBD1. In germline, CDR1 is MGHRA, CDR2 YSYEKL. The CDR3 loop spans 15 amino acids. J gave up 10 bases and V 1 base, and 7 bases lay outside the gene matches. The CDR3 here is CASSQVSAGQGKLFF. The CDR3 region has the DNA TGCGCCAGCAGCCAAGTTTCTGCGGGACAGGGAAAACTGTTTTTT.

The CDR3 here is CASSVEDGGTYNEQFF. CDR3 DNA: TGTGCCAGCAGCGTAGAGGATGGTGGAACCTACAATGAGCAGTTCTTC. The V gene is TRBV9, the J gene TRBJ2-1, with D unclear. V shed 0 bases and J shed 2 bases, with 12 bases lying between them. The CDR3 is 16 amino acids. Germline V lookup: CDR1 SGDLS, CDR2 YYNGEE.

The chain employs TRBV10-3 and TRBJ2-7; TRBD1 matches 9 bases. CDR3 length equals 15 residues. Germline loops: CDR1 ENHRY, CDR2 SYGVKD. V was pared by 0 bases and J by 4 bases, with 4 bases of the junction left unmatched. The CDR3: CAISESGTGYYEQYF. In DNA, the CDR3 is TGTGCCATCAGTGAGTCAGGGACAGGGTATTACGAGCAGTACTTC.

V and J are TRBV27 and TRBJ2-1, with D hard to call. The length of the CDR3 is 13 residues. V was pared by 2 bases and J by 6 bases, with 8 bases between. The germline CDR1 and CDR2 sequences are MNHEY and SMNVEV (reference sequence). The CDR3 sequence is CASSLGRVNEQFF. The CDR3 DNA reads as TGTGCCAGCAGTTTAGGTCGAGTCAATGAGCAGTTCTTC.

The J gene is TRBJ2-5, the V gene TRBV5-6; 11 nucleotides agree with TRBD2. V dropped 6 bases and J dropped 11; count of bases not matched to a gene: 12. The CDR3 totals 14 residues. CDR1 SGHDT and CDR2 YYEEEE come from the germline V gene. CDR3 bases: TGTGCCAGCACCGCTGGGACTAGCGGTTTAGAGCAGTACTTC. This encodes CASTAGTSGLEQYF.

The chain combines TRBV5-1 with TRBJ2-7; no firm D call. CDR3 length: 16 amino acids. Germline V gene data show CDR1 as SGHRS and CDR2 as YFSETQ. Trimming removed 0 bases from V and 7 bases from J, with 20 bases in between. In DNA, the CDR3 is TGCGCCAGCAGCTTGGGGGCCCGAAGGCCCTCTACGGAGCAGTACTTC. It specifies CASSLGARRPSTEQYF.

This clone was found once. CDR3 coding DNA: TGTGCCAGCAGCTGGTCAGGGGGACGAGGTGAAAAACTGTTTTTT. Amino acid sequence: CASSWSGGRGEKLFF. The rearrangement uses TRBV5-6 and TRBJ1-4; 7 bases are a match to TRBD1. Trimming took 3 bases from V and 7 from J; bases not matched to a gene: 9. The germline V gene encodes CDR1 SGHDT and CDR2 YYEEEE. The CDR3 covers 15 residues.

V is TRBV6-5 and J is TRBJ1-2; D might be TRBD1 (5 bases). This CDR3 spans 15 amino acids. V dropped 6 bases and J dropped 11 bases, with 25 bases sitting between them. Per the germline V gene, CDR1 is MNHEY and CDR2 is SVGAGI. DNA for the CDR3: TGTGCCAGCAGGGGGGTAATCGGGGTCTCCCTTTTTTACACCTTC. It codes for CASRGVIGVSLFYTF.

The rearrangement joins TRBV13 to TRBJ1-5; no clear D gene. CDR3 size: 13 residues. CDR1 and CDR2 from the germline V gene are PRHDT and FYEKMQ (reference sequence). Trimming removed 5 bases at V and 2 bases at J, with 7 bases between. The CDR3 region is CASSQWRNQPQHF. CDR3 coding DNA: TGTGCCAGCAGCCAATGGCGCAATCAGCCCCAGCATTTT.